One sample yielded the 24 T cell receptor beta chains listed below, sequenced in a study of blood T cell repertoires in COVID-19. The assay was immunoSEQ multiplex PCR, and TCRdb's table has in-frame clones only and misses some. The data contain about 230,000 clones, less than 85% of them singletons. The sequenced sample was PBMCs or T cells enriched from blood (not recorded which). All receptors come from a man in his 60s who had recovered from COVID-19.

The chain joins TRBV18 to TRBJ2-1; a weak D match, TRBD2 (6 bases). V was clipped by 1 base and J by 6 bases, with 10 bases between them. The CDR3 is made up of 14 amino acids. Germline V CDR1 and CDR2: KGHSH, LQKENI. The CDR3 reads CASSPRRAPNEQFF. In nucleotides, the CDR3 is TGTGCCAGCTCACCACGGAGGGCCCCCAATGAGCAGTTCTTC.

This sequence joins TRBV6-6 and TRBJ1-4; 11 bases agree with TRBD1. Germline V gene lookup returns CDR1 MNHNY and CDR2 SVGAGI (reference sequence). Trimming removed 5 bases from V and 8 bases from J; junction bases left unmatched: 10. The CDR3 sequence is 16 residues long. The CDR3 DNA reads TGTGCCAGCAGTACCCGGGACAGGGGGATCGAAGAAAAACTGTTTTTT. Translated, it gives CASSTRDRGIEEKLFF.

V is TRBV2 and J is TRBJ1-3; no firm D call. Per germline, CDR1 SNHLY and CDR2 FYNNEI. Between the trimmed V and J ends, which lost 7 bases and 0 bases, there was a span of 10 bases. This CDR3 has 14 residues. The CDR3 loop reads CASMRDSSGNTIYF. The CDR3 nucleotides read TGTGCCAGCATGAGGGATAGCTCTGGAAACACCATATATTTT.

The chain uses TRBV18 and TRBJ1-2; 11 bases fit TRBD1. V gave up 3 bases and J gave up 5 bases; unmatched junction bases: 2. The CDR3 loop spans 14 amino acids. Germline CDR1 is KGHSH and CDR2 is LQKENI. The DNA for the CDR3 is TGTGCCAGCTCACCGGACAGGGGGCAATATGGCTACACCTTC. This translates into CASSPDRGQYGYTF.

This clone has a single count. V and J are TRBV10-2 and TRBJ1-1, with a weak D call TRBD1 (5 bases). Trimming took off 3 bases at V and 6 bases at J, with 8 bases between the two ends. This CDR3 region has 12 residues. CDR1 is WSHSY, CDR2 SAAADI, per germline. As DNA, the CDR3 is TGCGCCAGCAGTGAAAAGGGGTCTGAAGCTTTCTTT. Encoded protein: CASSEKGSEAFF.

This clone was seen only a few times. The chain has TRBV19 and TRBJ1-6; 9 bases line up with TRBD1. Germline V gene sequence: CDR1 LNHDA, CDR2 SQIVND (reference sequence). This CDR3 is 15 amino acids long. After removal of 5 bases from V and 6 bases from J, the junction contained 5 bases not matched to a gene. The DNA of the CDR3 is TGTGCCAGTAGTGAGACAGGGGGGACTAATTCACCCCTCCACTTT. Protein sequence: CASSETGGTNSPLHF.

The chain links TRBV27 to TRBJ1-2, with a weak D call TRBD1 (6 bases). CDR1 MNHEY and CDR2 SMNVEV come from the germline V gene (reference sequence). The CDR3 is 15 amino acids. The V and J ends lost 10 bases and 3 bases respectively, with 21 bases between them. CDR3 sequence reads: CAIPGNPGEYYGYTF. CDR3 sequence (DNA): TGTGCCATCCCGGGCAACCCAGGGGAGTACTATGGCTACACCTTC.

The rearrangement joins TRBV7-9 to TRBJ2-7, with TRBD1 identical over 11 bases. This CDR3 is built from 16 residues. Trimming removed 5 bases from V and 2 bases from J; junction bases left unmatched: 8. Germline V lookup: CDR1 SEHNR, CDR2 FQNEAQ (reference sequence). The CDR3 loop is CASSRPGQGDPYEQYF. CDR3 sequence (DNA): TGTGCCAGCAGCAGACCGGGACAGGGGGACCCCTACGAGCAGTACTTC. Full variable domain (remainder filled in from reference TRBV7-9 and TRBJ2-7): DTGVSQNPRHKITKRGQNVTFRCDPISEHNRLYWYRQTLGQGPEFLTYFQNEAQLEKSRLLSDRFSAERPKGSFSTLEIQRTEQGDSAMYLCASSRPGQGDPYEQYFGPGTRLTVT.

This clone appeared a single time. The V call is TRBV19, the J call TRBJ2-1, with D possibly matching TRBD1 (6 bases). Trimming took off 7 bases at V and 2 bases at J, with 12 bases between the two ends. The CDR3 totals 14 residues. CDR1 and CDR2 from the germline V gene are LNHDA and SQIVND (reference sequence). CDR3 amino acids: CASTQGSPYNEQFF. CDR3 DNA: TGTGCCAGTACTCAGGGGTCCCCCTACAATGAGCAGTTCTTC.

This chain joins TRBV2 and TRBJ2-5; possible D gene TRBD1, 6 bases. Germline values: CDR1 SNHLY, CDR2 FYNNEI. CDR3 length equals 15 residues. The V and J ends lost 4 bases and 2 bases respectively, with 14 bases between them. The CDR3: CASSGSGQGQETQYF. As DNA, the CDR3 is TGTGCCAGCAGTGGCTCAGGGCAGGGGCAAGAGACCCAGTACTTC.

The rearrangement joins TRBV6-5 to TRBJ2-1; 12 nucleotides align to TRBD2. This CDR3 contains 15 residues. V lost 5 bases to trimming and J lost 7 bases; unmatched junction nucleotides: 6. The germline V gene has CDR1 MNHEY and CDR2 SVGAGI. The CDR3 region has the DNA TGTGCCAGCAGTCCTCTAGCGGGGGGGCCTAATGAGCAGTTCTTC. It yields the protein CASSPLAGGPNEQFF.

This chain connects TRBV6-1 to TRBJ2-1; tentatively, D is TRBD1 (5 bases). This CDR3 contains 14 residues. With 1 base removed from V and 6 bases from J, the gap between germline ends came to 10 bases. From germline, CDR1 is MNHNS and CDR2 SASEGT. Written as DNA, the CDR3 is TGTGCCAGCAGTGAAGACAGGCCGTCCAATGAGCAGTTCTTC. Protein: CASSEDRPSNEQFF.

The rearrangement joins TRBV5-5 to TRBJ1-2, with 8 positions matching TRBD1. V dropped 3 bases and J dropped 4; count of bases not matched to a gene: 8. CDR1 and CDR2 from the germline V gene are SGHKS and YYEKEE (reference sequence). The CDR3 loop spans 15 amino acids. In nucleotides, the CDR3 is TGTGCCAGCAGCTCGACAGGGGAGGTGACCTATGGCTACACCTTC. Its protein product is CASSSTGEVTYGYTF.

The chain couples TRBV5-5 to TRBJ2-6, with a weak D call TRBD1 (5 bases). Germline loops: CDR1 SGHKS, CDR2 YYEKEE (reference sequence). The CDR3 spans 17 residues. Trimming took 0 bases from V and 2 from J, leaving 12 bases between them. CDR3 region: CASSLASGSTGANVLTF. CDR3 in DNA: TGTGCCAGCAGCTTGGCTTCAGGGTCAACTGGGGCCAACGTCCTGACTTTC.

This rearrangement joins TRBV28 to TRBJ1-1; D remains ambiguous. The CDR3 totals 11 residues. CDR1 MDHEN and CDR2 SYDVKM come from the germline V gene. V lost 3 bases and J 10 bases, leaving 9 bases between the germline ends. CDR3 nucleotides: TGTGCCAGCAGTTTTGAGGGTGGAGCTTTCTTT. Encoded protein: CASSFEGGAFF.

This clone was detected a few times. The V gene is TRBV7-8, the J gene TRBJ1-1; 9 positions match TRBD1. Germline CDR1 reads SGHVS; CDR2 reads FQNEAQ. Trimming cost V 2 bases and J 3 bases; bases outside gene matches: 1. CDR3 length: 14 residues. As DNA, the CDR3 is TGTGCCAGCAGCTTACGGGACAGGGACACTGAAGCTTTCTTT. Protein sequence: CASSLRDRDTEAFF.

In the case of this clone: Other nucleotide sequences from this sample produce the same CDR3. This chain connects TRBV7-2 to TRBJ1-1; 9 nucleotides agree with TRBD1. The CDR3 has 14 residues. CDR1 and CDR2 (germline): SGHTA, FQGNSA. V was clipped by 3 bases and J by 3 bases; unmatched bases: 2. The CDR3 bases are TGTGCCAGCAGCTTGGGACAGGGATACACTGAAGCTTTCTTT. This sequence encodes CASSLGQGYTEAFF. Combining the CDR3 with reference TRBV7-2 and TRBJ1-1 gives the whole variable domain GAGVSQSPSNKVTEKGKDVELRCDPISGHTALYWYRQSLGQGLEFLIYFQGNSAPDKSGLPSDRFSAERTGGSVSTLTIQRTQQEDSAVYLCASSLGQGYTEAFFGQGTRLTVV.

The chain recombines TRBV10-3 with TRBJ2-3; TRBD2 matches at 10 bases. Trimming removed 10 bases from V and 1 base from J; junction bases left unmatched: 11. CDR3 size: 16 residues. Germline values: CDR1 ENHRY, CDR2 SYGVKD. This chain's CDR3 is CATQLLLAGGTDTQYF. As DNA, the CDR3 is TGTGCCACCCAATTATTGCTAGCGGGAGGCACAGATACGCAGTATTTT.

The gene calls are TRBV9 and TRBJ2-5; D gene ambiguous. Trimming stripped 0 bases from V and 5 bases from J, with 5 bases between. Germline V gene data show CDR1 as SGDLS and CDR2 as YYNGEE. CDR3 size: 12 residues. The CDR3 region is CASSVGRETQYF. As DNA, the CDR3 is TGTGCCAGCAGCGTAGGCAGGGAGACCCAGTACTTC.

Details on this clone: This sample includes further DNA sequences coding for the same CDR3. The J gene is TRBJ1-2, the V gene TRBV5-1, with 7 bases matching TRBD1. CDR3 length: 15 amino acids. Per the germline V gene, CDR1 is SGHRS and CDR2 is YFSETQ. J lost 1 base, V lost 4 bases, and 7 bases had no gene match. The CDR3 region is CASSLETGNNYGYTF. The CDR3 coding sequence is TGCGCCAGCAGCCTTGAGACAGGGAATAACTATGGCTACACCTTC.

The chain is built from TRBV5-6 and TRBJ1-5; D is unresolved. CDR3 length equals 14 residues. Germline CDR1 SGHDT, CDR2 YYEEEE. V shed 0 bases and J shed 6 bases, with 10 bases lying between them. CDR3 amino acids: CASSLEPGSQPQHF. In DNA, the CDR3 is TGTGCCAGCAGCTTGGAGCCGGGGAGTCAGCCCCAGCATTTT. Together with reference TRBV5-6 and TRBJ1-5, the CDR3 gives the full variable domain: DAGVTQSPTHLIKTRGQQVTLRCSPKSGHDTVSWYQQALGQGPQFIFQYYEEEERQRGNFPDRFSGHQFPNYSSELNVNALLLGDSALYLCASSLEPGSQPQHFGDGTRLSIL.

This clone has more than one count but fewer than ten. This rearrangement joins TRBV14 to TRBJ1-2; 7 positions agree with TRBD1. This CDR3 has 15 residues. The germline gives CDR1 SGHDN, CDR2 FVKESK. The V segment lost 1 base and the J segment 1 base; nucleotides outside the gene matches: 3. CDR3 residues: CASSQVGQDNYGYTF. The CDR3 DNA follows: TGTGCCAGCAGCCAAGTCGGACAGGATAACTATGGCTACACCTTC.

This sequence joins TRBV11-3 and TRBJ2-3; 9 nucleotides agree with TRBD2. This CDR3 comprises 15 residues. The ends lost 5 bases at V and 5 bases at J; junction bases unmatched: 8. Germline V gene data show CDR1 as SGHNT and CDR2 as YENEEA. CDR3 bases: TGTGCCAGCAGCCCCACCAGACTAGCGGTAGATACGCAGTATTTT. Translated, it gives CASSPTRLAVDTQYF.

The V gene is TRBV7-8, the J gene TRBJ1-5, with D unresolved. Between the trimmed V and J ends, which lost 2 bases and 2 bases, there was a span of 10 bases. The CDR3 has 15 residues. Per germline, CDR1 SGHVS and CDR2 FQNEAQ. For the CDR3, the DNA is TGTGCCAGCAGCTTAATGGGTGAGGGCAATCAGCCCCAGCATTTT. Translation: CASSLMGEGNQPQHF.